The clone carrying this T cell receptor (beta chain) appeared once. Its antigen is still unknown. These data belong to a study of T cell responses to AZD1222 COVID-19 vaccine. Study observations and caveats: Among those given AZD1222, only five or six were seropositive at baseline.

Both about-4-week and about-12-week second-dose recipients were combined. Repertoires were generated with immunoSEQ multiplex PCR, while TCRdb's copy carries only in-frame clones and drops some. The table records some 150,000 clones, 80% to 95% of them present only once. The germline V and J ends were trimmed by 2 bases and 6 bases, with 14 bases remaining between them. CDR3 size: 16 residues. The germline V gene encodes CDR1 KGHSH and CDR2 LQKENI. The chain links TRBV18 to TRBJ1-6, with TRBD1 as a possible D gene (5 bases). This sample comprised peripheral blood, obtained 28 days after the second AZD1222 dose. The sequence was collected from an adult who received the AZD1222 COVID-19 vaccine. This chain's CDR3 is CASSPGARSGNSPLHF. CDR3 coding DNA: TGTGCCAGCTCACCAGGGGCCAGAAGCGGTAATTCACCCCTCCACTTT.